This TCR beta chain was profiled in a study of shared clonotypes between healthy human individuals (dated by TCRdb to about 2020). Turning to the overall study: A few men and a couple of women, aged 18 to 49 years, made up the cohort. For each donor, CD4 naive and CD4 memory were each given three plates, CD8 naive was given two plates, and CD8 memory was given one plate. Blood TCR repertoires of roughly five healthy adults were deeply sequenced to estimate repertoire size and the extent of clonotype sharing between individuals. Libraries were prepared and TCR repertoires were sequenced by different laboratories using diverse techniques, in order to increase sequencing depth and limit assay-specific biases. Between about 0.8 and 9 billion PBMCs per donor were obtained by leukapheresis. General conclusions and limits of the study: Naive subsets generally had larger estimated clonotype richness than memory subsets. Across several donors, around 5.4% of naive CD4, roughly 3.5% of naive CD8, 2% to 2.5% of memory CD4, and about 0.44% of memory CD8 clonotypes were shared. Compared with non-shared clonotypes, clonotypes shared by all four sorted-subset donors had higher generation probabilities. Because the study included only a small number of donors, the genetic and exposure-history diversity represented was limited. Based on pairwise subsampling, the degree of clonotype sharing among donors was expected to be affected by sequencing depth. Incomplete sequencing was indicated by rarefaction of sorted-subset datasets, despite the large sequencing depth. Sampling was limited to blood, and TCR repertoires in tissue likely differ from TCR repertoires in blood.

Healthy HIV-negative adults with no recently reported acute infections or vaccinations were included as donors. All donors were Caucasian adults living in Nashville, Tennessee, USA. CD4+ T cells were enriched by magnetic negative selection; naive cells were then positively selected on CD45RA, and the negative fraction formed the memory subset. Blood was obtained by leukapheresis, after which PBMCs were separated by Ficoll-Histopaque density gradient centrifugation and cryopreserved in liquid nitrogen vapor phase. Analytical flow cytometry was used to check the purity and quantity of every magnetically sorted T cell population. Each sorted fraction had its genomic DNA isolated and then quantified by UV absorbance on a Nanodrop 2000c. The germline V gene specifies KGHSH as CDR1 and LQKENI as CDR2. Its CDR3 holds 14 amino acids, cysteine through phenylalanine. Just the 42-base CDR3 DNA is kept, in frame starting at base 1. The germline V and J ends show losses of 3 bases and 0 bases respectively, and no gene match explains 2 bases of the junction.

With respect to this clone: Its recognized antigen is unknown. Base qualities are missing; no much larger clone stands one base away. In the same sample, other DNA sequences code for this CDR3.

Using the deep immunoSEQ assay, TCR CDR3 regions were amplified from genomic DNA by multiplex PCR. Extracted genomic DNA from each cell subset was spread evenly across all wells of several immunoSEQ 96-well plates, with each plate serving as a replicate. For sorted subsets, about 210 ng of genomic DNA, equivalent to 25,000 to 30,000 T cell genomes, went into each replicate PCR. Purified libraries were measured with a Qubit 3.0 fluorometer, size-checked on a Bioanalyzer 2100, and measured again with the KAPA Library Quantification kit. Every immunoSEQ 96-well plate was sequenced on a separate single-read 150-cycle Illumina NextSeq 550 flow cell. The authors' pipeline ran thus. Because the immunoSEQ output held only junctional sequences and lacked quality scores, the filtering could not match the filtering applied to full-length reads. To assign V/J genes and CDR3, sequences were annotated using PyIR, a Python wrapper for IgBLAST v1.9, with IMGT germline references. Reads with weak V/J assignments (E-value above 1e-6), missing CDR3, stop codons, out-of-frame junctions, or ambiguous translated residues were removed. V3J clonotypes were defined by identical inferred V gene, J gene, and CDR3 amino acid sequence. Percentage overlap between repertoires was calculated by dividing the number of shared unique clonotypes by the size of the smaller repertoire. Richness of each repertoire was evaluated using RTK rarefaction, the Chao1 estimator, and Recon v2.1 estimates of unobserved clonotypes. OLGA was used to compute generation probabilities for all TCRbeta clonotypes that the gDNA method yielded from a few donors. The immuneACCESS repertoire file appears here via TCRdb, limited to in-frame rearrangements. These files lack a portion of the clones; in checked studies, under half of the deficit traces to unresolved V genes, and the cause of the others is not known. That table supplies the V and J calls and clone size; D and trimming were determined from the DNA. This sample comprises hundreds of thousands of clones, 55% to 75% of them detected only once. 1.8% of the sample is held by the ten biggest clonotypes.

The receptor chain draws on TRBV18 and TRBJ2-7, and TRBD2 matches 7 of the central bases. The sequencing sample was made of memory CD4+ T cells sorted from blood. Explained via the paper, the cell subset or site label denotes: CD45RA-negative fraction. The source of this sequence is a woman aged 25 to 39 in good health. The DNA reads TGTGCCAGCTCACCCCCGGGGGGCTCCTACGAGCAGTACTTC. This gives the protein CASSPPGGSYEQYF.